This TCR beta chain was sequenced in a study of cytomegalovirus exposure and HLA in healthy donors. Points from the study as a whole: Earlier findings revealed that most TCR beta V segments proved productive either about 87% or about 30% of the time. When a later analysis compared HLA-associated TCR beta chains with equally common others, the HLA-associated chains turned out to be more clonally expanded and to have lower generation probabilities. Sequencing artifact likely explains a cluster of highly shared sequence variants.

There are 13 residues in the CDR3. Trimming removed 5 bases at V and 3 bases at J, with 12 bases between. CDR1 and CDR2 (germline): SGHDT, YYEEEE. This cohort consisted of healthy bone marrow donors. This clone was counted a single time. Its antigen remains unknown. The PCR had 60 Vbeta and 13 Jbeta primers. Assay used: immunoSEQ multiplex PCR; TCRdb lists only in-frame clones, some missing. In the table there are some 130,000 clones, about 80% of which are singletons. Sequenced: PBMCs. The receptor comes from a man in his forties in good health and CMV-seropositive. This chain connects TRBV5-6 to TRBJ2-7, with D perhaps matching TRBD2 (7 bases). The CDR3 DNA reads TGTGCCAGCAGACATAGGGGGGGCTACGAGCAGTACTTC. Translation: CASRHRGGYEQYF.